Sequencing of this T cell receptor beta chain was carried out in a study of PD-1 and CTLA-4 blockade in melanoma. CDR3 length: 17 residues. Germline assignment: CDR1 LNHNV and CDR2 YYDKDF (reference sequence). V shed 0 bases, J shed 0 bases, and the junction held 5 bases outside the gene matches. This clone was recorded a few times. Libraries were prepared by immunoSEQ multiplex PCR; TCRdb keeps only in-frame clonotypes and omits some of them. Counted here are fewer than 20,000 clones, about 69% occurring once; the ten biggest clones make up about 16%. The clonotype was recovered from a human donor with melanoma. The chain has TRBV15 and TRBJ1-1, with 9 bases that match TRBD1. This specimen was CD8+ T cells from peripheral blood, taken before anti-PD-1 treatment. The CDR3 DNA follows: TGTGCCACCAGCAGAGATCGGGGACAGGGTATGAACACTGAAGCTTTCTTT. Protein: CATSRDRGQGMNTEAFF.